This T cell receptor beta chain was profiled in a study of neurological immune-mediated disorders. Study-wide points: No CDR3 amino acid sequences were shared by expanded clones across subjects, suggesting private repertoires in all groups.

This clonotype came up many times. Antigen specificity is unknown. From 15-18 subjects, over 190 million TCR-beta sequences were obtained in each sequencing run. A single record per CDR3 protein comes from TCRdb applying MiXCR to the 5' RACE reads. This table holds 45,000 to 50,000 distinct CDR3 sequences, approximately 2.8% found once. Germline V gene lookup returns CDR1 MNHEY and CDR2 SMNVEV (reference sequence). Trimming at V came to 6 bases and at J to 5 bases, leaving 9 bases not matched to a gene. The CDR3 sequence is 14 residues long. This TCR derives from a woman aged 50 to 65 with multiple sclerosis. The rearrangement links TRBV27 to TRBJ2-5; 7 nucleotides agree with TRBD1. Sequenced material: PBMCs. CDR3 residues: CASSQNRGWETQYF. The CDR3 nucleotides read TGTGCCAGCAGCCAAAACAGGGGATGGGAGACCCAGTACTTC.